This T cell receptor beta chain was observed in a study of blood T cell repertoires in COVID-19. Study at large: Researchers got acute and convalescent COVID-19 samples from the United States, Italy and Spain.

Authors' data handling: Amplification of reference gene primers provided the estimated nucleated cell counts. Repertoires were generated with immunoSEQ multiplex PCR, while TCRdb's copy carries only in-frame clones and drops some. The DNA gave D and trimming, while V, J and clone size come from that table. The table lists tens of thousands of clones, 74% of them singletons, with approximately 30% in the top ten. Sequencing was performed on peripheral blood. This TCR came from a woman over 75 with acute or convalescent COVID-19.

Here the CDR3 reads CASSHLLGQGGNQPQHF. CDR3 sequence (DNA): TGCGCCAGCAGTCACCTCCTGGGACAGGGAGGGAATCAGCCCCAGCATTTT. J is TRBJ1-5 and V is TRBV4-3, with TRBD1 matching 9 bases. Germline-derived CDR1 and CDR2 are LGHNA and YSLEER. V was pared by 6 bases and J by 4 bases, with 13 bases of the junction left unmatched. The CDR3 length is 17 residues.